The present T cell receptor (beta chain) was sequenced within a study of blood T cells in healthy people across ages. Study results and caveats: Lack of knowledge of donor CMV status possibly confounded expanded clonotype changes.

As concerns this clonotype: The target antigen is unknown.

Peripheral blood from each donor was collected in a volume of about 9.9 milliliters. The study isolated at least 6.5 million PBMCs from each sample. V was shortened by 5 bases and J by 1 base, with 14 bases between the two germline ends. This CDR3 is 15 amino acids long. CDR1 is MDHEN, CDR2 SYDVKM, per germline. Combining a sample-barcoded 5' primer with a J-beta primer mix, a second PCR ran for about 7 to 11 cycles. Every single cDNA molecule received a tag from a template-switch adaptor with 12 random nucleotides. One entry per CDR3 protein results from TCRdb running MiXCR on the 5' RACE reads. In the table there are about 1.6 million distinct CDR3 sequences, about 35% of which are singletons.

The TCR comes from a young woman in good health. The V call is TRBV28, the J call TRBJ1-2; unclear D gene. The sequencing input was blood. The CDR3 sequence: CASSTVLTNNYGYTF. CDR3 coding DNA: TGTGCCAGCAGTACCGTACTGACAAATAACTATGGCTACACCTTC.